This TCR beta chain was documented in a study of shared clonotypes between healthy human individuals. V was cut by 0 bases and J by 4 bases, with 13 bases left in between. The germline CDR1 and CDR2 sequences are MNHEY and SMNVEV (reference sequence). CDR3 length equals 15 residues. The naive CD8 fraction comprised CD45RO-negative cells positively selected for CCR7 and excluded terminally differentiated effector memory CD45RA+ cells. For each subset, genomic DNA was distributed in equal portions over several immunoSEQ plates. Assay: immunoSEQ multiplex PCR; the TCRdb copy retains only in-frame clones and omits some. The table includes hundreds of thousands of clones, approximately 95% detected once.

The sequenced sample was naive CD8+ T cells sorted from blood. The origin of this receptor is a woman aged 25-40 years in good health. The V call is TRBV27, the J call TRBJ2-7; D possibly corresponds to TRBD2 (6 bases). The CDR3, as DNA: TGTGCCAGCAGTTTATCCGGGGGTTCTGCATACGAGCAGTACTTC. Its translation is CASSLSGGSAYEQYF.